This T cell receptor (beta chain) was profiled in a study of neoadjuvant anti-PD-1 for oral cavity cancer. This clone was seen more than once but under ten times. This CDR3 is 15 amino acids long. V lost 8 bases and J lost 4, with 20 bases in between. From germline, CDR1 is MNHEY and CDR2 SVGAGI. Time point given: after neoadjuvant nivolumab, at surgical resection. The assay was immunoSEQ multiplex PCR, and TCRdb's table has in-frame clones only and misses some. The sample includes tens of thousands of clones, around 84% of them seen just once. J is TRBJ2-5 and V is TRBV6-5; D could derive from TRBD1 or TRBD2 (5 bases each). The sequence was obtained from a person aged 35-79 years with oral cavity squamous cell carcinoma. Sequenced here: PBMCs, sampled after nivolumab (anti-PD-1) treatment. For the CDR3, the DNA is TGTGCCAGCGCCTACGGACGGGGCTTCGGAGAGACCCAGTACTTC. Amino acid sequence: CASAYGRGFGETQYF.